This T cell receptor beta chain was observed in a study of T cells in Graves' hyperthyroidism and ophthalmopathy. Study in general: The authors collected peripheral blood at initial diagnosis, before any treatment. Findings and caveats of the study: A 13 V-J signature model discriminated ophthalmopathy versus stable hyperthyroidism.

This clonotype was seen at least ten times. As yet, its antigen is unknown. From RNA transcripts, TCR beta CDR3 regions were amplified. The study used the HTBI primer set for a first-round RT-PCR of the TCR CDR3. TCRdb recomputed calls from the multiplex PCR reads with MiXCR, one row per CDR3 protein. This table has roughly 350,000 distinct CDR3 sequences, 12% to 15% appearing once. Ophthalmopathy cases met thresholds of Clinical Activity Score at least 3, NOSPECS grade at least 4 and duration under 3 months. This CDR3 is 15 amino acids long. CDR1 and CDR2 from the germline V gene are MGHRA and YSYEKL. Trimming took 5 bases from V and 0 from J; bases not matched to a gene: 3.

The sequence came from a middle-aged woman with Graves' ophthalmopathy. This rearrangement joins TRBV4-1 to TRBJ2-1; 8 bases fit TRBD1. The sample consisted of blood. The CDR3 loop is CASSWTGSSYNEQFF. CDR3 nucleotide sequence: TGCGCCAGCAGCTGGACAGGGAGCTCCTACAATGAGCAGTTCTTC.